This TCR beta chain was sequenced for a study of post-analysis software for immune sequencing data. Notes on this clonotype: Its antigen is not known.

The TCR beta cDNA libraries contained unique molecular identifiers. cDNA molecules numbering some 500,000 came from roughly 1.1 to 9.2 million T cells. MiXCR, applied by TCRdb to the PCR reads, yields one record per CDR3 protein. The sample has approximately 260,000 distinct CDR3 sequences, just over 35% seen once; the top ten hold under 5%. Study-wide points: Samples prepared in the same batch strongly co-clustered by F measure. Five TRBV segments were significantly more frequent in patients than in controls. TRBV5-6, TRBV5-1 and TRBV20-1 were among these segments. Multiple sclerosis patients had significantly lower normalized Chao1 diversity than controls.

From germline, CDR1 is DFQATT and CDR2 SNEGSKA (reference sequence). This CDR3 spans 14 amino acids. V lost 5 bases and J lost 6, with 18 bases in between. The sequence was obtained from a girl aged 10 to 17 with multiple sclerosis. Sample: blood. This chain uses TRBV20-1 with TRBJ2-3; tentatively, D is TRBD1 or TRBD2 (5 bases each). The CDR3 sequence is CSAEDWGSGDTQYF. CDR3 sequence (DNA): TGCAGTGCTGAGGACTGGGGGTCGGGGGATACGCAGTATTTT.